Listed here are 4 T cell receptor beta chains from one sample, sequenced in a study of cytomegalovirus exposure and HLA in healthy donors. The PCR employed 60 Vbeta primers together with 13 Jbeta primers. Sequencing used immunoSEQ multiplex PCR; TCRdb keeps in-frame clones, though not all of them. The data show about 150,000 clones, about 80% seen once. Sequenced sample: PBMCs. All receptors derive from a man in his forties in good health and CMV-seropositive.

CDR3 loop: CASSYRGDEQYF. CDR3 bases: TGCGCCAGCAGCTACAGGGGGGACGAGCAGTACTTC. The chain joins TRBV5-1 to TRBJ2-7; 8 bases map to TRBD1. This CDR3 comprises 12 residues. J gave up 5 bases and V 3 bases, and 1 base lay outside the gene matches. Germline values: CDR1 SGHRS, CDR2 YFSETQ.

V gene TRBV15 combines with J gene TRBJ2-5; 7 bases map to TRBD2. Trimming cost V 2 bases and J 2 bases; bases outside gene matches: 5. The CDR3 is 15 amino acids. The germline gives CDR1 LNHNV, CDR2 YYDKDF (reference sequence). CDR3 amino acids: CATSRYTSVQETQYF. DNA of the CDR3: TGTGCCACCAGCAGATACACTAGCGTTCAAGAGACCCAGTACTTC.

This clone has a single count. The chain links TRBV4-1 to TRBJ2-7; TRBD1 is a possible D gene (6 bases). CDR1 MGHRA and CDR2 YSYEKL come from the germline V gene. CDR3 size: 13 residues. The V gene lost 5 bases and the J gene lost 4 bases, with 12 bases spanning the gap. The CDR3 reads CASSTQTGYEQYF. In DNA, the CDR3 is TGCGCCAGCAGCACCCAGACAGGTTACGAGCAGTACTTC.

The CDR3 DNA is TGCGCCAGCAGCACCCAACCTGGGCTAGCGGGCGTCAATGAGCAGTTCTTC. Amino acid sequence: CASSTQPGLAGVNEQFF. V usage is TRBV5-1 and J usage is TRBJ2-1; 8 positions agree with TRBD2. Germline-derived CDR1 and CDR2 are SGHRS and YFSETQ. Losses at the gene ends were 4 bases for V and 6 bases for J; bases not matched to a gene: 15. The CDR3 consists of 17 residues. The variable domain in full, with the rest retrieved from reference TRBV5-1 and TRBJ2-1, is KAGVTQTPRYLIKTRGQQVTLSCSPISGHRSVSWYQQTPGQGLQFLFEYFSETQRNKGNFPGRFSGRQFSNSRSEMNVSTLELGDSALYLCASSTQPGLAGVNEQFFGPGTRLTVL.